This entry lists 24 T cell receptor beta chains sequenced from one sample in a study of cytomegalovirus exposure and HLA in healthy donors. Use of 60 Vbeta and 13 Jbeta primers characterized the PCR. Profiling relied on immunoSEQ multiplex PCR, and the TCRdb table lists in-frame clones only, not all of them. The profile shows 100,000 to 150,000 clones, approximately 81% of them singletons. What was sequenced was PBMCs. All receptors derive from a man younger than 30 in good health and CMV-seronegative.

This clone was counted a single time. The chain combines TRBV19 with TRBJ2-1; 12 bases align to TRBD2. The CDR3 length is 20 residues. V lost 6 bases, J lost 0 bases, and 15 bases stayed unmatched. Germline CDR1 is LNHDA and CDR2 is SQIVND (reference sequence). The CDR3 region has the DNA TGTGCCAGTAGCCCACCTGGGACTAGCGGGTTCGTCAGCTCCTACAATGAGCAGTTCTTC. Protein: CASSPPGTSGFVSSYNEQFF.

This clone was seen only a few times. This chain links TRBV27 with TRBJ1-1; the match to TRBD1 covers 9 bases. The germline CDR1 and CDR2 sequences are MNHEY and SMNVEV (reference sequence). The V and J ends lost 6 bases and 5 bases, in that order; junction bases with no gene match: 4. The CDR3 spans 13 residues. This chain's CDR3 is CASRPTGGTEAFF. The CDR3, as DNA: TGTGCCAGCAGACCGACAGGGGGAACTGAAGCTTTCTTT.

The chain couples TRBV4-3 to TRBJ1-1, with D perhaps TRBD1 (5 bases). With 2 bases removed from V and 10 bases from J, the gap between germline ends came to 23 bases. CDR3 size: 16 residues. Germline CDR1 and CDR2: LGHNA and YSLEER. CDR3 DNA sequence: TGCGCCAGCAGCCAACCGCTAAAGGGACTCCCAGGCGGAGCTTTCTTT. As protein: CASSQPLKGLPGGAFF.

CDR3 protein: CASSGTSGYNEQFF. The CDR3 DNA reads as TGCGCCAGCAGTGGGACTAGCGGTTACAATGAGCAGTTCTTC. V usage is TRBV5-1 and J usage is TRBJ2-1; 11 bases fit TRBD2. J was trimmed by 4 bases and V by 5 bases; bases with no gene match: 2. CDR1 SGHRS and CDR2 YFSETQ come from the germline V gene. The CDR3 has 14 amino acids.

This clone was observed a few times. The chain carries TRBV10-1 and TRBJ2-5, with TRBD2 matching 10 bases. V lost 6 bases, J lost 0 bases, and 4 bases stayed unmatched. The germline V gene has CDR1 WNHNN and CDR2 SYGVQD (reference sequence). This CDR3 has 15 residues. The CDR3 sequence: CASSQLAGNQETQYF. DNA for the CDR3: TGCGCCAGCAGCCAACTAGCGGGGAACCAAGAGACCCAGTACTTC.

DNA for the CDR3: TGTGCCAGCAGCAGGGGTGGCGGCAACACTGAAGCTTTCTTT. Its protein is CASSRGGGNTEAFF. The V and J genes are TRBV25-1 and TRBJ1-1; tentatively, D is TRBD1 (6 bases). Germline V gene sequence: CDR1 MGHDK, CDR2 SYGVNS. V lost 6 bases to trimming and J lost 2 bases, with 13 bases between them. CDR3 length: 14 residues.

This clone came up a few times. DNA for the CDR3: TGTGCCAGCAGTAAAACCCGGGACAGCTACGAAAAACTGTTTTTT. This translates into CASSKTRDSYEKLFF. V gene TRBV27 combines with J gene TRBJ1-4, with 7 bases that match TRBD1. Trimming took 5 bases from V and 8 from J; bases not matched to a gene: 11. This CDR3 has 15 residues. CDR1 is MNHEY, CDR2 SMNVEV, per germline (reference sequence).

The genes are TRBV2 and TRBJ1-1, with TRBD1 matching over 7 bases. The ends lost 7 bases at V and 1 base at J; junction bases unmatched: 12. CDR3 length: 16 amino acids. Looked up from germline, CDR1 is SNHLY and CDR2 is FYNNEI. DNA of the CDR3: TGTGCCAGCACCCCCTCTGGGACAGTCAGGAACACTGAAGCTTTCTTT. It codes for CASTPSGTVRNTEAFF.

The V call is TRBV25-1, the J call TRBJ2-2; 10 bases are shared with TRBD1. The CDR3 is 17 residues long. With 6 bases clipped from V and 5 bases from J, the junction kept 12 bases outside the gene matches. Germline lookup yields CDR1 MGHDK and CDR2 SYGVNS. The CDR3 reads CASRDSPGQGSTGELFF. CDR3 sequence (DNA): TGTGCCAGCAGGGATAGCCCGGGACAGGGGAGTACCGGGGAGCTGTTTTTT.

V gene TRBV4-2 combines with J gene TRBJ2-4; D call uncertain. Trimming stripped 1 base from V and 4 bases from J, with 11 bases between. CDR3 length: 15 residues. CDR1 and CDR2 from the germline V gene are LGHNA and YNFKEQ. The CDR3 nucleotides read TGTGCCAGCAGCCAAGTTATTAGATATAAAAACATTCAGTACTTC. It codes for CASSQVIRYKNIQYF.

The chain couples TRBV6-5 to TRBJ1-6; 7 nucleotides match TRBD1. Trimming removed 5 bases from V and 7 bases from J; junction bases left unmatched: 8. CDR3 length equals 15 residues. Germline V gene sequence: CDR1 MNHEY, CDR2 SVGAGI. The CDR3, as DNA: TGTGCCAGCAGTACCCGGACAGGTTTCAATTCACCCCTCCACTTT. Translated, it gives CASSTRTGFNSPLHF.

V gene TRBV10-2 combines with J gene TRBJ1-6; D perhaps matches TRBD1 (5 bases). The V gene lost 5 bases and the J gene lost 9 bases, with 11 bases spanning the gap. The CDR3 has 13 amino acids. Germline V gene data show CDR1 as WSHSY and CDR2 as SAAADI. For the CDR3, the DNA is TGCGCCAGCAGTCCACAGGTCCCTTCACCCCTCCACTTT. Its translation is CASSPQVPSPLHF.

The chain employs TRBV14 and TRBJ2-2; D is undetermined. CDR3 length equals 16 residues. The germline CDR1 and CDR2 sequences are SGHDN and FVKESK. Trimming left V 3 bases short and J 2 bases short, with 13 bases between. The CDR3 is CASSHLRQVNTGELFF. In nucleotides, the CDR3 is TGTGCCAGCAGCCATCTCCGTCAGGTTAACACCGGGGAGCTGTTTTTT.

The chain combines TRBV13 with TRBJ2-2; TRBD2 matches 12 bases. Germline V gene data show CDR1 as PRHDT and CDR2 as FYEKMQ (reference sequence). V lost 5 bases to trimming and J lost 4 bases; unmatched junction nucleotides: 5. The CDR3 has 16 amino acids. The CDR3 here is CASSPGLAGITGELFF. CDR3 DNA sequence: TGTGCCAGCAGCCCCGGACTAGCGGGGATCACCGGGGAGCTGTTTTTT.

CDR3 region: CASRRQTGANTGELFF. CDR3 in DNA: TGTGCCAGCAGGCGCCAAACAGGGGCGAACACCGGGGAGCTGTTTTTT. J is TRBJ2-2 and V is TRBV7-6, with TRBD1 matching 7 bases. Losses at the gene ends were 6 bases for V and 0 bases for J; bases not matched to a gene: 7. The germline CDR1 and CDR2 sequences are SGHVS and FNYEAQ. The CDR3 runs to 16 residues.

The V gene is TRBV29-1, the J gene TRBJ1-1; D gene unclear. The CDR3 runs to 11 residues. V was shortened by 2 bases and J by 4 bases, with 5 bases between the two germline ends. The V gene's germline CDR1 is SQVTM and CDR2 ANQGSEA. This CDR3 is CSVEYGTEAFF. The CDR3 DNA reads as TGCAGCGTTGAATACGGCACTGAAGCTTTCTTT.

This clone occurred once. The chain joins TRBV7-8 to TRBJ1-5; 8 bases are a match to TRBD1. The V gene's germline CDR1 is SGHVS and CDR2 FQNEAQ. The CDR3 loop spans 15 amino acids. The J segment lost 4 bases and the V segment lost 2 bases, leaving 4 bases of the junction unmatched. The CDR3 DNA reads as TGTGCCAGCAGCTTAAGGACAGGGCAAAATCAGCCCCAGCATTTT. Amino acid sequence: CASSLRTGQNQPQHF.

The chain uses TRBV19 and TRBJ1-1; TRBD1 matches at 8 bases. This CDR3 comprises 15 residues. Germline-derived CDR1 and CDR2 are LNHDA and SQIVND (reference sequence). Germline trimming cut 2 bases from V and 1 base from J; bases unmatched to any gene: 3. The DNA of the CDR3 is TGTGCCAGTAGTATAACCGGGACAGGGAACACTGAAGCTTTCTTT. It is translated as CASSITGTGNTEAFF.

The rearrangement uses TRBV19 and TRBJ1-4; possible D gene TRBD1, 5 bases. The germline V and J ends were trimmed by 4 bases and 10 bases, with 13 bases remaining between them. Germline lookup yields CDR1 LNHDA and CDR2 SQIVND (reference sequence). The CDR3 loop spans 13 amino acids. CDR3 amino acids: CASSNRQRGKLFF. Written as DNA, the CDR3 is TGTGCCAGTAGTAATCGACAGAGAGGAAAACTGTTTTTT.

This clone appeared a few times. The sample contains more than one DNA sequence encoding this CDR3. The rearrangement joins TRBV5-8 to TRBJ1-5, with a tentative D call TRBD1 (5 bases). The CDR3 has 13 amino acids. Germline V lookup: CDR1 SGHTS, CDR2 YDEGEE. The ends were cut back, 5 bases at V and 6 bases at J, with 12 bases in the middle. For the CDR3, the DNA is TGTGCCAGCAGGGCAGCGCAGGGTCAGCCCCAGCATTTT. It encodes CASRAAQGQPQHF.

The chain employs TRBV13 and TRBJ1-2; 11 bases line up with TRBD1. Germline loops: CDR1 PRHDT, CDR2 FYEKMQ (reference sequence). The CDR3 sequence is 14 residues long. Losses at the gene ends were 5 bases for V and 8 bases for J; bases not matched to a gene: 7. CDR3 nucleotides: TGTGCCAGCAGCATCGGACAGGGGGCTACCGGCTACACCTTC. Translated, it gives CASSIGQGATGYTF.

V and J are TRBV27 and TRBJ2-2; TRBD1 agrees at 9 bases. V lost 6 bases to trimming and J lost 2 bases; unmatched junction nucleotides: 16. Germline loops: CDR1 MNHEY, CDR2 SMNVEV (reference sequence). This CDR3 is 19 amino acids long. In DNA form, the CDR3 reads TGTGCCAGCAGGCAGAGAGGCGGGACAGGGAGAATAAACACCGGGGAGCTGTTTTTT. It specifies CASRQRGGTGRINTGELFF.

This rearrangement joins TRBV5-1 to TRBJ2-7, with TRBD2 as a possible D gene (6 bases). The germline V and J ends were trimmed by 0 bases and 3 bases, with 10 bases remaining between them. Germline loops: CDR1 SGHRS, CDR2 YFSETQ. The CDR3 has 14 residues. CDR3 nucleotides: TGCGCCAGCAGCTTGGAATCCGGGGGCTACGAGCAGTACTTC. Protein sequence: CASSLESGGYEQYF.

CDR3 residues: CASSSRGAANTGELFF. The DNA of the CDR3 is TGTGCCAGCAGCTCCCGGGGGGCCGCGAACACCGGGGAGCTGTTTTTT. This chain connects TRBV5-6 to TRBJ2-2, with TRBD2 as a possible D gene (7 bases). The CDR3 spans 16 residues. V lost 3 bases and J 0 bases, leaving 12 bases between the germline ends. Germline V gene sequence: CDR1 SGHDT, CDR2 YYEEEE.